This T cell receptor beta chain stems from a study of brain metastases from non-small cell lung cancer. The study's findings and limits: TCR repertoires overlapped largely between brain metastases and matched primaries.

The CDR3 runs 17 residues. Germline V CDR1 and CDR2: SGHTA, FQGNSA. Libraries were prepared by immunoSEQ multiplex PCR; TCRdb keeps only in-frame clonotypes and omits some of them. The data show thousands of clones, roughly 90% seen once. Comment on this clone: No antigen is known for it. A junction boundary mismatches the germline segment, possibly from a read error.

The specimen sequenced was primary lung tumor tissue. The V call is TRBV7-2, the J call TRBJ1-3, with a tentative D call TRBD1 (5 bases). The TCR was taken from a donor aged 40 or older with non-small cell lung cancer. The CDR3 here is CASSLAAGLSSRNTIYF. The CDR3 bases are TGTGCCAGCAGCTTAGCAGCAGGGCTCAGCTCTAGAAACACCATATATTTT.